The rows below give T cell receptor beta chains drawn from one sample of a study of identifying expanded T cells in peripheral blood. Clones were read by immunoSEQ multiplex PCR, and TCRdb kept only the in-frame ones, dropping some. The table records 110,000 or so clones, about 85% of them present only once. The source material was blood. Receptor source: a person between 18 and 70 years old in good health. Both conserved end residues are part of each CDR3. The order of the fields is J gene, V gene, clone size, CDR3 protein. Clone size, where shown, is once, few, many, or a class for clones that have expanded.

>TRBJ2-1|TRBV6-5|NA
CASSRTSGSHEQFF
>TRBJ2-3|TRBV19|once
CASTSGNTDTQYF
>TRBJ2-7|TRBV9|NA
CASSVQGTTYEQYF
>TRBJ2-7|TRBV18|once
CASSPPNAYEQYF
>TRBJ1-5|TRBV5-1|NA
CASSLNQPQHF
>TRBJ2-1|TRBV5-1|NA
CASSFSGAGNEQFF
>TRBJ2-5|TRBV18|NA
CASSPGRQAYQETQYF
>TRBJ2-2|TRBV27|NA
CASRQYRGPTGELFF
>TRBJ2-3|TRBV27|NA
CASSYDRNTDTQYF
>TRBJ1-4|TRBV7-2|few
CASSQQPTNEKLFF
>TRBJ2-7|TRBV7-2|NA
CASSWTGTEQYF
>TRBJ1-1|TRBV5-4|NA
CASSLEYRGRQAFF